This entry lists 14 T cell receptor beta chains sequenced from one sample in a study of blood T cell repertoires in COVID-19. The assay was immunoSEQ multiplex PCR, and TCRdb's table has in-frame clones only and misses some. This table has 17,000 or so clones, over 75% appearing once. Sequenced sample: peripheral blood. The receptors here all came from a man aged 40-50 years with active or convalescent COVID-19.

This rearrangement joins TRBV18 to TRBJ1-1, with D hard to call. Germline assignment: CDR1 KGHSH and CDR2 LQKENI. The CDR3 sequence is 13 residues long. Trimming removed 6 bases at V and 10 bases at J, with 18 bases between. The CDR3, as DNA: TGTGCCAGCTCCCATTCGGCTCAAGAGGGAGCTTTCTTT. It codes for CASSHSAQEGAFF.

The chain combines TRBV19 with TRBJ1-2, with D perhaps TRBD1 (5 bases). The germline V gene has CDR1 LNHDA and CDR2 SQIVND (reference sequence). There are 15 residues in the CDR3. V lost 7 bases to trimming and J lost 0 bases, with 15 bases between them. The CDR3 nucleotides read TGTGCCAGTAAATTTACCCCGGGGGCTAACTATGGCTACACCTTC. Translating it yields CASKFTPGANYGYTF. The complete variable domain, with remaining parts taken from reference TRBV19 and TRBJ1-2, reads DGGITQSPKYLFRKEGQNVTLSCEQNLNHDAMYWYRQDPGQGLRLIYYSQIVNDFQKGDIAEGYSVSREKKESFPLTVTSAQKNPTAFYLCASKFTPGANYGYTFGSGTRLTVV.

The V call is TRBV29-1, the J call TRBJ2-2, with TRBD1 matching over 7 bases. Trimming removed 6 bases from V and 4 bases from J; junction bases left unmatched: 8. The CDR3 is 14 amino acids. Germline V CDR1 and CDR2: SQVTM, ANQGSEA. The CDR3 region has the DNA TGCAGCGTCGGGACAGTGCCGAGCACCGGGGAGCTGTTTTTT. Its translation is CSVGTVPSTGELFF.

The chain carries TRBV18 and TRBJ2-2; D possibly corresponds to TRBD1 (5 bases). From germline, CDR1 is KGHSH and CDR2 LQKENI. This CDR3 is 14 amino acids long. The V gene lost 8 bases and the J gene lost 2 bases, with 12 bases spanning the gap. The CDR3 region is CASLTDRNTGELFF. CDR3 coding DNA: TGTGCCAGCCTCACAGACAGAAACACCGGGGAGCTGTTTTTT.

The chain uses TRBV6-5 and TRBJ1-4; 7 nucleotides line up with TRBD1. V lost 5 bases, J lost 8 bases, and 11 bases stayed unmatched. From germline, CDR1 is MNHEY and CDR2 SVGAGI. The CDR3 consists of 15 residues. The CDR3: CASSSGGTVPEKLFF. The CDR3 nucleotides are TGTGCCAGCAGTAGTGGGGGGACAGTCCCCGAAAAACTGTTTTTT.

Note on this clone: One end of the junction is discordant with germline, which a read error may explain. The V gene is TRBV6-5, the J gene TRBJ2-1; 8 positions match TRBD1. CDR3 length: 13 residues. Per the germline V gene, CDR1 is MNHEY and CDR2 is SVGAGI. CDR3 amino acids: CASSYQGANPWVF. Here the CDR3 DNA reads TGTGCCAGCAGTTACCAGGGGGCGAATCCGTGGGTCTTC.

This clone appeared once. This chain uses TRBV15 with TRBJ2-3; possibly TRBD1 for D (5 bases). Trimming left V 8 bases short and J 0 bases short, with 12 bases between. CDR1 and CDR2 (germline): LNHNV, YYDKDF (reference sequence). This CDR3 spans 14 amino acids. The CDR3 bases are TGTGCCACCTCGACAGAATCTAGCACAGATACGCAGTATTTT. Translation gives CATSTESSTDTQYF.

The J gene is TRBJ2-7, the V gene TRBV27, with 12 bases identical to TRBD2. The CDR3 loop spans 16 amino acids. Germline V gene data show CDR1 as MNHEY and CDR2 as SMNVEV (reference sequence). V lost 0 bases to trimming and J lost 2 bases; unmatched junction nucleotides: 2. CDR3 region: CASSLSLAGGTYEQYF. In DNA, the CDR3 is TGTGCCAGCAGTTTATCCCTAGCGGGGGGGACCTACGAGCAGTACTTC.

This chain joins TRBV5-6 and TRBJ1-6, with a possible D match to TRBD1 (5 bases). The germline V and J ends were trimmed by 1 base and 6 bases, with 11 bases remaining between them. This CDR3 has 15 residues. The germline gives CDR1 SGHDT, CDR2 YYEEEE. In DNA form, the CDR3 reads TGTGCCAGCAGCTTGCGTCCCAGGGCTAATTCACCCCTCCACTTT. Translated, it gives CASSLRPRANSPLHF. The variable domain in full, completed from reference TRBV5-6 and TRBJ1-6, reads DAGVTQSPTHLIKTRGQQVTLRCSPKSGHDTVSWYQQALGQGPQFIFQYYEEEERQRGNFPDRFSGHQFPNYSSELNVNALLLGDSALYLCASSLRPRANSPLHFGNGTRLTVT.

J is TRBJ2-1 and V is TRBV27, with D tentatively TRBD2 (5 bases). Trimming pared 3 bases from V and 15 bases from J, leaving 12 bases between. The CDR3 is 11 amino acids. Germline lookup yields CDR1 MNHEY and CDR2 SMNVEV (reference sequence). CDR3 protein: CASSFGGLGFF. The CDR3 DNA reads as TGTGCCAGCAGTTTCGGCGGGCTGGGGTTCTTC.

Only a few counts were recorded for this clone. The rearrangement uses TRBV4-1 and TRBJ2-7; 9 bases are shared with TRBD1. V shed 4 bases, J shed 4 bases, and the junction held 8 bases outside the gene matches. The CDR3 has 15 residues. CDR1 and CDR2 (germline): MGHRA, YSYEKL. The CDR3: CASSLRQGVGYEQYF. For the CDR3, the DNA is TGCGCCAGCAGCCTACGACAGGGGGTGGGATACGAGCAGTACTTC.

This clone was seen more than once but under ten times. The rearrangement uses TRBV5-1 and TRBJ1-6, with D unresolved. Per germline, CDR1 SGHRS and CDR2 YFSETQ. Trimming cost V 0 bases and J 7 bases, with 20 bases left between them. This CDR3 is built from 18 residues. The CDR3 coding sequence is TGCGCCAGCAGCTTGGTTCGGGGTGAAGGCTTTTGGAATTCACCCCTCCACTTT. Translating it yields CASSLVRGEGFWNSPLHF.

This clone has a handful of counts. The V and J genes are TRBV2 and TRBJ1-1; 9 bases line up with TRBD1. J lost 1 base, V lost 7 bases, and 4 bases had no gene match. The CDR3 consists of 14 residues. The germline gives CDR1 SNHLY, CDR2 FYNNEI. DNA of the CDR3: TGTGCCAGCAAAGGGACAGGGAGGAACACTGAAGCTTTCTTT. Its protein is CASKGTGRNTEAFF.

The J gene is TRBJ1-2, the V gene TRBV19, with a possible D match to TRBD1 (6 bases). V was shortened by 4 bases and J by 3 bases, with 15 bases between the two germline ends. The CDR3 runs 15 residues. The germline V gene has CDR1 LNHDA and CDR2 SQIVND (reference sequence). CDR3 loop: CASSSPTGTYYGYTF. In nucleotides, the CDR3 is TGTGCCAGTAGTAGTCCAACAGGGACCTACTATGGCTACACCTTC.